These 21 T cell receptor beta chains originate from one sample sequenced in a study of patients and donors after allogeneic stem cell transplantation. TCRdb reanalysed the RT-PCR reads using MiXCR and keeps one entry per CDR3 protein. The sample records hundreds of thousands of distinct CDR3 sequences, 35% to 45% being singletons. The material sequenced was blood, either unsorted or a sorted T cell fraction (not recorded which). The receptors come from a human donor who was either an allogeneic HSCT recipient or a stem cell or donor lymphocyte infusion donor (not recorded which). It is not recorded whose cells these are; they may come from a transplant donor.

CDR3 residues: CASSPGTETMNTEAFF. DNA of the CDR3: TGTGCCAGCAGTCCCGGGACAGAAACCATGAACACTGAAGCTTTCTTT. The chain recombines TRBV6-6 with TRBJ1-1; 7 positions agree with TRBD1. Losses at the gene ends were 5 bases for V and 0 bases for J; bases not matched to a gene: 9. CDR1 MNHNY and CDR2 SVGAGI come from the germline V gene (reference sequence). The CDR3 length is 16 residues.

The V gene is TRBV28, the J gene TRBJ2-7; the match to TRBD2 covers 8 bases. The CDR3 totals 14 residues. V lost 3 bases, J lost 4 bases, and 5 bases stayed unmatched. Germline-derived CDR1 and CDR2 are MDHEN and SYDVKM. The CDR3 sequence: CASSFRRGGYEQYF. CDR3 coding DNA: TGTGCCAGCAGTTTTCGTCGGGGGGGTTACGAGCAGTACTTC. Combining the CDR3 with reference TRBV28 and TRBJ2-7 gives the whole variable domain DVKVTQSSRYLVKRTGEKVFLECVQDMDHENMFWYRQDPGLGLRLIYFSYDVKMKEKGDIPEGYSVSREKKERFSLILESASTNQTSMYLCASSFRRGGYEQYFGPGTRLTVT.

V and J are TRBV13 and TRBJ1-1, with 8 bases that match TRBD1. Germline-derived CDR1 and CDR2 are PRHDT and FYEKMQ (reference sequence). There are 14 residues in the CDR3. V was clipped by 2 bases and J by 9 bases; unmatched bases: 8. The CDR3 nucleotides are TGTGCCAGCAGCTTAAGGGGACAGGTCAACAAAGCTTTCTTT. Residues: CASSLRGQVNKAFF. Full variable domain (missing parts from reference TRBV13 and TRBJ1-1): AAGVIQSPRHLIKEKRETATLKCYPIPRHDTVYWYQQGPGQDPQFLISFYEKMQSDKGSIPDRFSAQQFSDYHSELNMSSLELGDSALYFCASSLRGQVNKAFFGQGTRLTVV.

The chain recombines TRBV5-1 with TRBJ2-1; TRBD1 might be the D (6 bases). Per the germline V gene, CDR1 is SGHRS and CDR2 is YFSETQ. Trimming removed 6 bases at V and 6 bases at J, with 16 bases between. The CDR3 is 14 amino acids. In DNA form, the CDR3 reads TGCGCCAGCACAGGGGTATTGCCCCGCAATGAGCAGTTCTTC. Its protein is CASTGVLPRNEQFF.

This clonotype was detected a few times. CDR3 nucleotides: TGCGCCAGCAGTTTTGACACCTATGGCTACACCTTC. Residues: CASSFDTYGYTF. The V call is TRBV5-1, the J call TRBJ1-2; D not resolved. The CDR3 spans 12 residues. Germline CDR1 is SGHRS and CDR2 is YFSETQ. Trimming removed 5 bases from V and 4 bases from J, with 9 bases in between.

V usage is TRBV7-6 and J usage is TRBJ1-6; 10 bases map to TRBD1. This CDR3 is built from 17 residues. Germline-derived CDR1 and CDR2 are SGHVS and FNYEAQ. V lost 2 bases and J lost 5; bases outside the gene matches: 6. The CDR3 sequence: CASSLRDRGRHNSPLHF. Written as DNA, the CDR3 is TGTGCCAGCAGCTTAAGGGACAGGGGAAGGCATAATTCACCCCTCCACTTT.

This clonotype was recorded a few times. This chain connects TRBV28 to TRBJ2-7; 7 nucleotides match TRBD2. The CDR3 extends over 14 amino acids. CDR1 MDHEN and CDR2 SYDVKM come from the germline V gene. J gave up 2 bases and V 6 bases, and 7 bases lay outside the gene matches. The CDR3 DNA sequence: TGTGCCAGCAGACCCGGGACTACCCCCTACGAGCAGTACTTC. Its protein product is CASRPGTTPYEQYF.

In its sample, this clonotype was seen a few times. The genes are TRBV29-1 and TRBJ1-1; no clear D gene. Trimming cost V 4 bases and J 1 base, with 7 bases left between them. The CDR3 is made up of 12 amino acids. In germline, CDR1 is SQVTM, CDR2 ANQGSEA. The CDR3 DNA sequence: TGCAGCGTTGGGGGTTCGAACACTGAAGCTTTCTTT. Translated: CSVGGSNTEAFF.

DNA of the CDR3: TGCGCCAGCAGCTTGGTACCCGGGAAATACGCTGAAGCTTTCTTT. Translation gives CASSLVPGKYAEAFF. The V and J genes are TRBV5-1 and TRBJ1-1; D call uncertain. In germline, CDR1 is SGHRS, CDR2 YFSETQ. CDR3 length: 15 residues. V was shortened by 0 bases and J by 6 bases, with 15 bases between the two germline ends.

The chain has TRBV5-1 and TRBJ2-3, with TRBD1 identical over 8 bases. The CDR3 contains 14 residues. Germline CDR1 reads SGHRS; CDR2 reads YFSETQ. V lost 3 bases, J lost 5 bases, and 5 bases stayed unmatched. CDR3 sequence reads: CASSWDRHGDTQYF. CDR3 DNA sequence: TGCGCCAGCAGCTGGGACAGGCACGGAGATACGCAGTATTTT. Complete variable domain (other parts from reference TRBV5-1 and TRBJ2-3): KAGVTQTPRYLIKTRGQQVTLSCSPISGHRSVSWYQQTPGQGLQFLFEYFSETQRNKGNFPGRFSGRQFSNSRSEMNVSTLELGDSALYLCASSWDRHGDTQYFGPGTRLTVL.

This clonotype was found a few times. The CDR3, as DNA: TGCAGTGCCCCGAGGGGGGATACGCAGTATTTT. Its protein product is CSAPRGDTQYF. The chain uses TRBV20-1 and TRBJ2-3, with a weak D call TRBD1 (6 bases). The V gene's germline CDR1 is DFQATT and CDR2 SNEGSKA (reference sequence). The CDR3 totals 11 residues. V lost 6 bases to trimming and J lost 6 bases, with 10 bases between them.

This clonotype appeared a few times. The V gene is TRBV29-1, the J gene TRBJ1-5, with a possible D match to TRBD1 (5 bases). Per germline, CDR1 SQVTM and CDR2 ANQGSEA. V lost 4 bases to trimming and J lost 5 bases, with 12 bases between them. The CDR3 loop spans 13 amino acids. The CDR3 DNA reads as TGCAGCGTTGGGGAAGGGGTTTATCAGCCCCAGCATTTT. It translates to CSVGEGVYQPQHF.

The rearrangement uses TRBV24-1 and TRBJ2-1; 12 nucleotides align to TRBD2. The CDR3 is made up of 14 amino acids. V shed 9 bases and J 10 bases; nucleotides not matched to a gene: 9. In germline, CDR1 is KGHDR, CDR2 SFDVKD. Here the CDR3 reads CATLRLAGVSEQFF. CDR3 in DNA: TGTGCCACCCTACGACTAGCGGGGGTAAGCGAGCAGTTCTTC.

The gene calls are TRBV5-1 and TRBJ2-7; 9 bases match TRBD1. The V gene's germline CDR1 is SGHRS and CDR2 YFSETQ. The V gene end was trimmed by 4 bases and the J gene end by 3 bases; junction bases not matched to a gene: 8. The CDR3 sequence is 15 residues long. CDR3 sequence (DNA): TGCGCCAGCAGCAATCCGGACAGGGGAATCTACGAGCAGTACTTC. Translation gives CASSNPDRGIYEQYF.

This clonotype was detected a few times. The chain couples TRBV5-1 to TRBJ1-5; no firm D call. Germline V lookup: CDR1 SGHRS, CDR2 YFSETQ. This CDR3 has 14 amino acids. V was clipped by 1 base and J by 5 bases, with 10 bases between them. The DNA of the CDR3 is TGCGCCAGCAGCTTGTCGCCAGCTGATCAGCCCCAGCATTTT. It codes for CASSLSPADQPQHF.

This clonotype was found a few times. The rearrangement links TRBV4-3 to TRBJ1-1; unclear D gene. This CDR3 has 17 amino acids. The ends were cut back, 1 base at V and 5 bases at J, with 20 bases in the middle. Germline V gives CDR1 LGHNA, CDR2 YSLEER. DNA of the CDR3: TGCGCCAGCAGCCAAGTTTTGGGCCCCACGGTTGGGACTGAAGCTTTCTTT. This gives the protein CASSQVLGPTVGTEAFF.

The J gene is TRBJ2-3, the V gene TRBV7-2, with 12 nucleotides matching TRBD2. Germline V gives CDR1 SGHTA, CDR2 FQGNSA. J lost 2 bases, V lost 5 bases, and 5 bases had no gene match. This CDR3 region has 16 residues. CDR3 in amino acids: CASSRRLAGDTDTQYF. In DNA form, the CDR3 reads TGTGCCAGCAGCCGCCGACTAGCGGGGGACACAGATACGCAGTATTTT.

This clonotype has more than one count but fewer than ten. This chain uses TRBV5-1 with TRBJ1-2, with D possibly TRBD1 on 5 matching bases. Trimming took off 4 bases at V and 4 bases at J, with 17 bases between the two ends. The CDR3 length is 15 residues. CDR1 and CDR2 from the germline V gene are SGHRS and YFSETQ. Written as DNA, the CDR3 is TGCGCCAGCAGCCCTAACCAGGGCCGAACCTATGGCTACACCTTC. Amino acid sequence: CASSPNQGRTYGYTF.

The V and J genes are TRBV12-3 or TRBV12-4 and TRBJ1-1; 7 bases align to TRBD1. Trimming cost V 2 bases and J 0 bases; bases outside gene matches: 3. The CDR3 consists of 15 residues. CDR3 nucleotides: TGTGCCAGCAGTTTAAGAGGGGGCATGAACACTGAAGCTTTCTTT. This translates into CASSLRGGMNTEAFF.

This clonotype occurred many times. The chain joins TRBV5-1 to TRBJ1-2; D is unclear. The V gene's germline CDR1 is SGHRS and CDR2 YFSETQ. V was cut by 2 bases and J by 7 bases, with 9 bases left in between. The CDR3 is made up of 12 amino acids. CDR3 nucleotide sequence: TGCGCCAGCAGCTTCGGCGGTTCTGGCTACACCTTC. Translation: CASSFGGSGYTF.

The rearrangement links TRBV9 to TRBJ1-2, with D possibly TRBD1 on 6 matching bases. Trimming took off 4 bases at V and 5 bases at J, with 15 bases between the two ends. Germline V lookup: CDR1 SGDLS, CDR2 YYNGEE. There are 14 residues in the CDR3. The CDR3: CASSPGDRVYGYTF. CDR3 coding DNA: TGTGCCAGCAGCCCAGGGGATCGGGTATATGGCTACACCTTC.